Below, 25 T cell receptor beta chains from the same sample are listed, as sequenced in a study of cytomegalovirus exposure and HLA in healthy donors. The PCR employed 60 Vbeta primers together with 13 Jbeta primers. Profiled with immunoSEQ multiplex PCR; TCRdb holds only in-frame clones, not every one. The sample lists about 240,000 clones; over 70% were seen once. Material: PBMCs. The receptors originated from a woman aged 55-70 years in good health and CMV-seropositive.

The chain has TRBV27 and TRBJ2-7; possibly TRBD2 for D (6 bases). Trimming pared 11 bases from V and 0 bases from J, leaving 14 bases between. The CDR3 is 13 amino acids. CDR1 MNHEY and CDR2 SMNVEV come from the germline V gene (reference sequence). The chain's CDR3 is CAGEGTRSYEQYF. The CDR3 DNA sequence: TGTGCCGGAGAAGGGACTCGCTCCTACGAGCAGTACTTC.

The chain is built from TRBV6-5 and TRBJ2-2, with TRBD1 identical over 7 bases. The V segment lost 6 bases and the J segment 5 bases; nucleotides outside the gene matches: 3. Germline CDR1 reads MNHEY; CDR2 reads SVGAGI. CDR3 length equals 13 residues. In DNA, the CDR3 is TGTGCCAGCAGACGACAGGGAACCGGGGAGCTGTTTTTT. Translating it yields CASRRQGTGELFF.

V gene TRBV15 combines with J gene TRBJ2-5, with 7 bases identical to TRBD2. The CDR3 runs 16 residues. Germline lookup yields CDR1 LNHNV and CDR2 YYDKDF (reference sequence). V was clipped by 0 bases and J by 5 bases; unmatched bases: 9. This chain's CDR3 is CATSRDYGGSLETQYF. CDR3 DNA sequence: TGTGCCACCAGCAGAGATTATGGCGGGAGCTTGGAGACCCAGTACTTC.

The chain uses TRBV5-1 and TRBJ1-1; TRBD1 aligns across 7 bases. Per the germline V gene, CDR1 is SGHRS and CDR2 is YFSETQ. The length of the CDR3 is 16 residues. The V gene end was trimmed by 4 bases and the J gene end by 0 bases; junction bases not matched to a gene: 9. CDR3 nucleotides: TGCGCCAGCAGCGTGACAGGGAGAGTTTTGAACACTGAAGCTTTCTTT. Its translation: CASSVTGRVLNTEAFF.

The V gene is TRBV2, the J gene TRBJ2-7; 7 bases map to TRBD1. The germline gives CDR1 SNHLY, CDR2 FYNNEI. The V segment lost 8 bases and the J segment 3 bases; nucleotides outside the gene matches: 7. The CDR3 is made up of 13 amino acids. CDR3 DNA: TGTGCCAGCTCTTTGAGACAGGGCTACGAGCAGTACTTC. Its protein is CASSLRQGYEQYF.

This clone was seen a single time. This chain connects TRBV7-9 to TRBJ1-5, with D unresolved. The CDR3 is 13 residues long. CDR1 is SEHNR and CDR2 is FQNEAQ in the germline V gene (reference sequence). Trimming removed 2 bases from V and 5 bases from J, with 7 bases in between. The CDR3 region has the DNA TGTGCCAGCAGCTTAACCGGGTATCAGCCCCAGCATTTT. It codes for CASSLTGYQPQHF.

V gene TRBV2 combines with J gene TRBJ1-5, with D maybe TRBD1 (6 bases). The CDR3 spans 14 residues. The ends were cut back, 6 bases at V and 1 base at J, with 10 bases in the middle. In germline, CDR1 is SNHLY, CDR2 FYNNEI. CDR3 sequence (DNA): TGTGCCAGCAGCTTTACAGGGAGCAATCAGCCCCAGCATTTT. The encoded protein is CASSFTGSNQPQHF.

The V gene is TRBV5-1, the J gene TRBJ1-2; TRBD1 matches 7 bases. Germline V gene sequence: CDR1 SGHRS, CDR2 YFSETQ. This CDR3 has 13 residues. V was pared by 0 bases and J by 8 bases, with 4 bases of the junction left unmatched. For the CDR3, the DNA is TGCGCCAGCAGCTTGGACAGGGGCAAGGGCTACACCTTC. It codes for CASSLDRGKGYTF.

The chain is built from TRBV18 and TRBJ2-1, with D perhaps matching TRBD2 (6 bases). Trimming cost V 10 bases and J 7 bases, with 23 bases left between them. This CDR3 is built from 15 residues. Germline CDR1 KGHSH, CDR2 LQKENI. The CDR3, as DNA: TGTGCCACCCGAAAGGCGGGAATCCCTTTGAATGAGCAGTTCTTC. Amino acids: CATRKAGIPLNEQFF.

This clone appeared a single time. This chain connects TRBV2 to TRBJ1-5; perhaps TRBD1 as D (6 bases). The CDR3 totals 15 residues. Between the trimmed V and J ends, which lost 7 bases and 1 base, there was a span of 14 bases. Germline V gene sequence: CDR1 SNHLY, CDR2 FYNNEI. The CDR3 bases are TGTGCCAGCACCCTCGTAGGACAGAGCAATCAGCCCCAGCATTTT. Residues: CASTLVGQSNQPQHF.

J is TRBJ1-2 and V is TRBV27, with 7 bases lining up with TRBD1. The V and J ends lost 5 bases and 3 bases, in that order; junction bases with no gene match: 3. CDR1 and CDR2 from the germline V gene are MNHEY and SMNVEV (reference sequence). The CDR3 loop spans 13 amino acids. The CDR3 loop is CASSLTGDYGYTF. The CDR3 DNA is TGTGCCAGCAGTCTAACAGGGGACTATGGCTACACCTTC.

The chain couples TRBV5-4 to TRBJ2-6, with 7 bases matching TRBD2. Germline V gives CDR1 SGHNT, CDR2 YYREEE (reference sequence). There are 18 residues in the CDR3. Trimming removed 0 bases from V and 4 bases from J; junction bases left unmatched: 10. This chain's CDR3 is CASSLGGRASLGANVLTF. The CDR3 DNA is TGTGCCAGCAGCTTGGGAGGGAGGGCCTCTTTAGGGGCCAACGTCCTGACTTTC.

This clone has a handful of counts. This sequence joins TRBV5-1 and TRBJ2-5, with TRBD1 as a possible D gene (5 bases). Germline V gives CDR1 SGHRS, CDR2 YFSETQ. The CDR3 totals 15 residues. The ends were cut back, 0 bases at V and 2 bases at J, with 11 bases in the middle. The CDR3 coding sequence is TGCGCCAGCAGCTTGGAGGGGCAGACACAAGAGACCCAGTACTTC. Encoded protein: CASSLEGQTQETQYF.

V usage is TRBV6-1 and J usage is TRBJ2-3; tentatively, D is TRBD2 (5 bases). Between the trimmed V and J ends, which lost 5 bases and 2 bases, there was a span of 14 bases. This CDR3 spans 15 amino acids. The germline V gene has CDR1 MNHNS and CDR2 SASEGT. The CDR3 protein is CASSSDFSFTDTQYF. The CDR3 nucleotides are TGTGCCAGCAGTTCGGACTTCTCCTTCACAGATACGCAGTATTTT.

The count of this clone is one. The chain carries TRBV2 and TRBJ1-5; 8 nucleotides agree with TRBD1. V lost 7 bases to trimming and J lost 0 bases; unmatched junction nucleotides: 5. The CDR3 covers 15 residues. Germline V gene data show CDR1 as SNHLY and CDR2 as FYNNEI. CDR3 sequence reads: CASKDREYSNQPQHF. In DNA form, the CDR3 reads TGTGCCAGCAAGGACAGGGAGTATAGCAATCAGCCCCAGCATTTT.

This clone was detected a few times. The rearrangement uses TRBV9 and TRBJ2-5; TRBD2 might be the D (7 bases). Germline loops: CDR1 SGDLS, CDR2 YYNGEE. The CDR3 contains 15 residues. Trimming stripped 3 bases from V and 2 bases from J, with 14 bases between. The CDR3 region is CASSEGDYQQETQYF. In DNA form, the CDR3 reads TGTGCCAGCAGCGAGGGGGACTACCAACAAGAGACCCAGTACTTC.

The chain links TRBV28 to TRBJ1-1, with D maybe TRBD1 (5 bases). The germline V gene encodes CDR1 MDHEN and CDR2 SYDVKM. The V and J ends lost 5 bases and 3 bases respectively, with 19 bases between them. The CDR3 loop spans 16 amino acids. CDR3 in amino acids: CASSPGGGLGYTEAFF. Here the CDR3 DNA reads TGTGCCAGCAGTCCCGGCGGGGGTTTAGGTTACACTGAAGCTTTCTTT.

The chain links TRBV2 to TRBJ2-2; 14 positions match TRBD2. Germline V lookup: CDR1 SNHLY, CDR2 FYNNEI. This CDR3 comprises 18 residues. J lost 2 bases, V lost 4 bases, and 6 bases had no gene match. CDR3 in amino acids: CASSGGTSGRGNTGELFF. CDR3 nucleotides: TGTGCCAGCAGTGGAGGGACTAGCGGGAGAGGTAACACCGGGGAGCTGTTTTTT. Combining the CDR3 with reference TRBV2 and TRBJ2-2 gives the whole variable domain EPEVTQTPSHQVTQMGQEVILRCVPISNHLYFYWYRQILGQKVEFLVSFYNNEISEKSEIFDDQFSVERPDGSNFTLKIRSTKLEDSAMYFCASSGGTSGRGNTGELFFGEGSRLTVL.

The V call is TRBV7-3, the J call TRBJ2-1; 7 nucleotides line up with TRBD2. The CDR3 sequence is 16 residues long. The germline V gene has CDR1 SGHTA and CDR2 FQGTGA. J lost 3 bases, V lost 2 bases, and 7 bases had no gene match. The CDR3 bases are TGTGCCAGCAGCTTAGGCGGTCTAGCGGTCTACAATGAGCAGTTCTTC. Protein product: CASSLGGLAVYNEQFF.

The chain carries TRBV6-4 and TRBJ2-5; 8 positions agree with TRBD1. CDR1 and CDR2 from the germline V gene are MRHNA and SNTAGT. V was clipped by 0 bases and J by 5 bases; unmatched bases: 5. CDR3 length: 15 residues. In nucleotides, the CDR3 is TGTGCCAGCAGTGACTCGGCAGGGGGCAGGGAGACCCAGTACTTC. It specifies CASSDSAGGRETQYF.

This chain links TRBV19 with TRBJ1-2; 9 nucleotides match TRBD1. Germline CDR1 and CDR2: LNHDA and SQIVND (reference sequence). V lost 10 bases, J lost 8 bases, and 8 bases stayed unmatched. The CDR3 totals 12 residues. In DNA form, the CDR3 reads TGTGCCACCAAACAGGGGGCGGGGGGCTACACCTTC. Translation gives CATKQGAGGYTF. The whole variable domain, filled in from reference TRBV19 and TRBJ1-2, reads DGGITQSPKYLFRKEGQNVTLSCEQNLNHDAMYWYRQDPGQGLRLIYYSQIVNDFQKGDIAEGYSVSREKKESFPLTVTSAQKNPTAFYLCATKQGAGGYTFGSGTRLTVV.

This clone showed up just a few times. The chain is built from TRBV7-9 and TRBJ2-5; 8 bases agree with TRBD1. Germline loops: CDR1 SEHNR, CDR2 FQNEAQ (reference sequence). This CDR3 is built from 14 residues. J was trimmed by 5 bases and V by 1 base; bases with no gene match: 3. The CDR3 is CASSLGTGWETQYF. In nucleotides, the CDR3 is TGTGCCAGCAGCTTAGGGACAGGGTGGGAGACCCAGTACTTC. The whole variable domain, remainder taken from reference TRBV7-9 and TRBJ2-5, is DTGVSQNPRHKITKRGQNVTFRCDPISEHNRLYWYRQTLGQGPEFLTYFQNEAQLEKSRLLSDRFSAERPKGSFSTLEIQRTEQGDSAMYLCASSLGTGWETQYFGPGTRLLVL.

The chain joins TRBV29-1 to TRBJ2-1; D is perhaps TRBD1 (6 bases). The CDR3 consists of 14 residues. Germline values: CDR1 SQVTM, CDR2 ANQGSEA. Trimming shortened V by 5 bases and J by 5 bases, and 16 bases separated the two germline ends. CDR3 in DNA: TGCAGCGTTATGACCCAGGGGATTCACAATGAGCAGTTCTTC. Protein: CSVMTQGIHNEQFF.

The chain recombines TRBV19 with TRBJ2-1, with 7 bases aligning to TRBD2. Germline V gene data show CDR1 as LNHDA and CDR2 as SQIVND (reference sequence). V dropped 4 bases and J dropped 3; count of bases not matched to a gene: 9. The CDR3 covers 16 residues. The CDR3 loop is CASSRTASGGYNEQFF. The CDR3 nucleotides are TGTGCCAGTAGTAGAACAGCTAGCGGAGGCTACAATGAGCAGTTCTTC.

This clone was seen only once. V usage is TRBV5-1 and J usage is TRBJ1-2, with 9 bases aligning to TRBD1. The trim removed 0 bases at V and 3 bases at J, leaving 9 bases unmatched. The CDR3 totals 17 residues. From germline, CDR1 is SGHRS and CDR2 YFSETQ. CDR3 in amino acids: CASSLGWTGEDDYGYTF. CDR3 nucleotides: TGCGCCAGCAGCTTGGGGTGGACAGGGGAGGATGACTATGGCTACACCTTC.